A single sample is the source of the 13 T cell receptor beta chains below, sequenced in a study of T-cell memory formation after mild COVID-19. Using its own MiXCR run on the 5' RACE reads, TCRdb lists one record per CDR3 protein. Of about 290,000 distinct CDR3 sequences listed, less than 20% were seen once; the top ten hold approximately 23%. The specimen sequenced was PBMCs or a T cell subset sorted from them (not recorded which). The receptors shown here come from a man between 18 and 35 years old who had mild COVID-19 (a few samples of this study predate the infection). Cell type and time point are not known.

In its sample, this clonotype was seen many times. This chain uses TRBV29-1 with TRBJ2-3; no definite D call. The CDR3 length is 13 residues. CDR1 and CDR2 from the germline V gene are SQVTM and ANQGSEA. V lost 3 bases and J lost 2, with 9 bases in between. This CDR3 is CSVDYSYTDTQYF. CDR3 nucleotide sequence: TGCAGCGTTGACTACAGCTACACAGATACGCAGTATTTT.

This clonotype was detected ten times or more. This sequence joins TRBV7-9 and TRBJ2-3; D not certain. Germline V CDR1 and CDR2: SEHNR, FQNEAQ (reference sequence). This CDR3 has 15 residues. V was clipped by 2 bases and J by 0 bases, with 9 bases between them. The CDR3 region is CASSLKVGSTDTQYF. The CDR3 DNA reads TGTGCCAGCAGCTTAAAGGTTGGCAGCACAGATACGCAGTATTTT.

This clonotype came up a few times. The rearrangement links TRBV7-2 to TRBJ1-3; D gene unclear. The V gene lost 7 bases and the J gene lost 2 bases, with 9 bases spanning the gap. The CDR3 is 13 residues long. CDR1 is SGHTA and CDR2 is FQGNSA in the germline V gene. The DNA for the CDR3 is TGTGCCAGCACCCTTATGACTGGAAACACCATATATTTT. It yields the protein CASTLMTGNTIYF.

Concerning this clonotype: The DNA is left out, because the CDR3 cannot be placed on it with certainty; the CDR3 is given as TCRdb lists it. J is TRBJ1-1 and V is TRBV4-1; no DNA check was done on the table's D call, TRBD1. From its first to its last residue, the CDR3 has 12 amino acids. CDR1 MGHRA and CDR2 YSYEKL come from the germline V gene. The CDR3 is CASSQVGQGARF.

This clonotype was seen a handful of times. DNA for the CDR3: TGTGCCAGCACTCCCCTCTCTGGAAACACCATATATTTT. Its translation: CASTPLSGNTIYF. The rearrangement joins TRBV6-6 to TRBJ1-3; no clear D gene. V was shortened by 7 bases and J by 0 bases, with 7 bases between the two germline ends. The germline V gene has CDR1 MNHNY and CDR2 SVGAGI (reference sequence). The CDR3 totals 13 residues.

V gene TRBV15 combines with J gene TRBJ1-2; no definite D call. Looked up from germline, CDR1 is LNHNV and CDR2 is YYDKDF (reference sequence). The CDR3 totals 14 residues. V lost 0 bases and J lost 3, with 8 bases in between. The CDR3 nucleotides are TGTGCCACCAGCAGAGACTTGGCGGACTATGGCTACACCTTC. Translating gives CATSRDLADYGYTF.

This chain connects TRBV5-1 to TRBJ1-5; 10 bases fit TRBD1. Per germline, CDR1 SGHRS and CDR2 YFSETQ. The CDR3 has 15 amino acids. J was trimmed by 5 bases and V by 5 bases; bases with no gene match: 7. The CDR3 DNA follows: TGCGCCAGCAGACGTGGGACAGGGGTCGATCAGCCCCAGCATTTT. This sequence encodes CASRRGTGVDQPQHF.

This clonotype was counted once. CDR3 in DNA: TGCGCCAGCAGCCAAGCGGGGGAACCCTCCTACGAGCAGTACTTC. The encoded protein is CASSQAGEPSYEQYF. The chain links TRBV4-3 to TRBJ2-7; maybe TRBD2 (6 bases). V lost 1 base to trimming and J lost 0 bases, with 10 bases between them. The germline V gene has CDR1 LGHNA and CDR2 YSLEER. The CDR3 consists of 15 residues.

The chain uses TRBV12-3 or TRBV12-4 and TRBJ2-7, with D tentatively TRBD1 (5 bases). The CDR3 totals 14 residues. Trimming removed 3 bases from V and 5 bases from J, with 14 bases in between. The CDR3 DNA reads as TGTGCCAGCAGTTTCTCAAGGGAAGGGGACGAGCAGTACTTC. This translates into CASSFSREGDEQYF.

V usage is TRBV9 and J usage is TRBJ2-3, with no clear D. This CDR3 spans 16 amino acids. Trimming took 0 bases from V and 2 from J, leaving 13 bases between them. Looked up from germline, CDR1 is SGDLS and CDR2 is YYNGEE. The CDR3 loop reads CASSVVGRTYTDTQYF. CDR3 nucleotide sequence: TGTGCCAGCAGCGTAGTAGGCAGAACTTACACAGATACGCAGTATTTT.

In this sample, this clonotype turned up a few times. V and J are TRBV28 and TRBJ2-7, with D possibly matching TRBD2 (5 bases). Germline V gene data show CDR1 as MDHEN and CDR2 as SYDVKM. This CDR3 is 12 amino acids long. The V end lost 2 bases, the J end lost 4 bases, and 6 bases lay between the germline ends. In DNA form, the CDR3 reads TGTGCCAGCAGTTTAGCGGGTTACGAGCAGTACGTC. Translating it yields CASSLAGYEQYV.

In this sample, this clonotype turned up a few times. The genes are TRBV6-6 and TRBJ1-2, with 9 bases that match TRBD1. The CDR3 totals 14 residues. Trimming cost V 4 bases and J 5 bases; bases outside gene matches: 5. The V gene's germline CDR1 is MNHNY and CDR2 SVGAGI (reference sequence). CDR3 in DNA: TGTGCCAGCAGTTCCCTGACAGGGGGATATGGCTACACCTTC. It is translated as CASSSLTGGYGYTF.

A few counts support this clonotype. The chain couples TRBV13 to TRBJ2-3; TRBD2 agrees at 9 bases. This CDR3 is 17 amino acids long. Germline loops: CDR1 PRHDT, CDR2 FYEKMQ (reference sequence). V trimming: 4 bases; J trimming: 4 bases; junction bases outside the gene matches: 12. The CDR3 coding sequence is TGTGCCAGCAGCTGGAGGGGCCTAGCGGGGTATTCAGATACGCAGTATTTT. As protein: CASSWRGLAGYSDTQYF. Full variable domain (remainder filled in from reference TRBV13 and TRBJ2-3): AAGVIQSPRHLIKEKRETATLKCYPIPRHDTVYWYQQGPGQDPQFLISFYEKMQSDKGSIPDRFSAQQFSDYHSELNMSSLELGDSALYFCASSWRGLAGYSDTQYFGPGTRLTVL.